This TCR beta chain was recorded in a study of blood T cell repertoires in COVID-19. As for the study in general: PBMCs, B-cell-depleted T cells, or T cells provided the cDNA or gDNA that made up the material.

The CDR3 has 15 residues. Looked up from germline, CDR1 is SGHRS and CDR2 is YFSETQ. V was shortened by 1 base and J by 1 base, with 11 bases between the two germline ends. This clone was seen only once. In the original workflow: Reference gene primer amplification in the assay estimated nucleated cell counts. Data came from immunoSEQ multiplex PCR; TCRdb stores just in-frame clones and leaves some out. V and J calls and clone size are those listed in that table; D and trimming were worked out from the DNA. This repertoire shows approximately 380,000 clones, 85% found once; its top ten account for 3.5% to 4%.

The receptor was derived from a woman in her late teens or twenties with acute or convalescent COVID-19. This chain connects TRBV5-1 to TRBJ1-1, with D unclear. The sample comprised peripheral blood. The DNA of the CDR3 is TGCGCCAGCAGCTTGTCTGCATCAGGGAACACTGAAGCTTTCTTT. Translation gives CASSLSASGNTEAFF. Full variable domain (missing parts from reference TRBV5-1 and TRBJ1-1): KAGVTQTPRYLIKTRGQQVTLSCSPISGHRSVSWYQQTPGQGLQFLFEYFSETQRNKGNFPGRFSGRQFSNSRSEMNVSTLELGDSALYLCASSLSASGNTEAFFGQGTRLTVV.